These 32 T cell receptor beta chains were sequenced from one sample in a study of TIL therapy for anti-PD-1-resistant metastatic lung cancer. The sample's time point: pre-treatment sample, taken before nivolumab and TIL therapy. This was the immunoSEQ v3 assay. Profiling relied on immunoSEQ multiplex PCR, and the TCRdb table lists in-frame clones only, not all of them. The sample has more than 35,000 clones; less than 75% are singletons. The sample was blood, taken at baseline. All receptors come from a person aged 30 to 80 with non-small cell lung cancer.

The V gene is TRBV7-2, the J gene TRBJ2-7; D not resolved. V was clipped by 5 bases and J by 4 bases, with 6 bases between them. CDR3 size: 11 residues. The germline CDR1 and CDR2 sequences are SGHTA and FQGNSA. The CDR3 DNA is TGTGCCAGCAGCCTAAAGTACGAGCAGTACTTC. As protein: CASSLKYEQYF.

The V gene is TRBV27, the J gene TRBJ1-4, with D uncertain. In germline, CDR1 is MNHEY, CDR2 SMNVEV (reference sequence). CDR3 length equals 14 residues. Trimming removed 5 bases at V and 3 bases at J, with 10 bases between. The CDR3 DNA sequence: TGTGCCAGCAGTCTGACAAGGGCTAATGAAAAACTGTTTTTT. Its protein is CASSLTRANEKLFF.

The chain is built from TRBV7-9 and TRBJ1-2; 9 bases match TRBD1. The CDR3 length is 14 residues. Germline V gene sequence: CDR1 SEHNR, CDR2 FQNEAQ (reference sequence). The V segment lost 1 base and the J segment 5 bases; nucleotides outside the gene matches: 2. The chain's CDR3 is CASSLGQGVYGYTF. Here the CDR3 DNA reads TGTGCCAGCAGCTTAGGACAGGGGGTATATGGCTACACCTTC.

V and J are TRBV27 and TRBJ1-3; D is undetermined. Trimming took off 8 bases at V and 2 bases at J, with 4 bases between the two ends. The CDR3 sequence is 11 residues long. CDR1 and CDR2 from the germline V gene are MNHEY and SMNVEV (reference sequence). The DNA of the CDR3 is TGTGCCAGCCGCCCTGGAAACACCATATATTTT. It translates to CASRPGNTIYF.

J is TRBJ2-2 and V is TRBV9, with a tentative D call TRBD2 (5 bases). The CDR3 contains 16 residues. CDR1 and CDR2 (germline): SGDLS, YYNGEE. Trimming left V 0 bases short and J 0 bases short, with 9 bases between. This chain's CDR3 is CASSVGAGANTGELFF. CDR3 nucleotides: TGTGCCAGCAGCGTAGGCGCGGGTGCGAACACCGGGGAGCTGTTTTTT.

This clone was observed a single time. The CDR3 region has the DNA TGTGCCAGCACCCCAGACAGGGGGCCTTCCTATGGCTACACCTTC. This sequence encodes CASTPDRGPSYGYTF. The gene calls are TRBV6-1 and TRBJ1-2; 10 nucleotides line up with TRBD1. J lost 4 bases, V lost 7 bases, and 9 bases had no gene match. In germline, CDR1 is MNHNS, CDR2 SASEGT. The CDR3 is made up of 15 amino acids.

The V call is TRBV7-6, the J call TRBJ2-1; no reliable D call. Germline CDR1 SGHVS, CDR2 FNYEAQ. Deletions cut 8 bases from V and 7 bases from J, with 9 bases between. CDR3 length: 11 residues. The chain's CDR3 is CASEGSNEQFF. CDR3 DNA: TGTGCCAGCGAAGGGTCAAATGAGCAGTTCTTC.

CDR3 sequence: CASSRRTSGTDTQYF. DNA for the CDR3: TGTGCCAGCAGCCGCCGCACTAGCGGCACAGATACGCAGTATTTT. V gene TRBV28 combines with J gene TRBJ2-3, with 7 bases fitting TRBD2. Per germline, CDR1 MDHEN and CDR2 SYDVKM. V shed 6 bases and J 1 base; nucleotides not matched to a gene: 7. This CDR3 is built from 15 residues.

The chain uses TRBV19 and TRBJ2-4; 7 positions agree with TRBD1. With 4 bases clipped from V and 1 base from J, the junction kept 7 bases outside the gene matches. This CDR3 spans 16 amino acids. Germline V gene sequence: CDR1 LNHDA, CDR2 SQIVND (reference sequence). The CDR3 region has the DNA TGTGCCAGTAGTACCGACAGGGATGGGGCCAAAAACATTCAGTACTTC. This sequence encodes CASSTDRDGAKNIQYF.

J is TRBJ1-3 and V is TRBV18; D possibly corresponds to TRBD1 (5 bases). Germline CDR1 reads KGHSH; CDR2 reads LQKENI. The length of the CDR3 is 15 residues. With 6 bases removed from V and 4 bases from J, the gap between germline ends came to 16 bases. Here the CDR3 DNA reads TGTGCCAGCTCCCCCCTAGGGACTGGGGGAAACACCATATATTTT. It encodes CASSPLGTGGNTIYF.

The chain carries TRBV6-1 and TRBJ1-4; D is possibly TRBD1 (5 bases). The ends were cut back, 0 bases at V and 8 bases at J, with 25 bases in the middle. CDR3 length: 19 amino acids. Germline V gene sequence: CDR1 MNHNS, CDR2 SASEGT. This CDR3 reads CASSEAWRQGRALGEKLFF. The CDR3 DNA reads TGTGCCAGCAGTGAAGCTTGGCGGCAGGGAAGAGCATTAGGGGAAAAACTGTTTTTT.

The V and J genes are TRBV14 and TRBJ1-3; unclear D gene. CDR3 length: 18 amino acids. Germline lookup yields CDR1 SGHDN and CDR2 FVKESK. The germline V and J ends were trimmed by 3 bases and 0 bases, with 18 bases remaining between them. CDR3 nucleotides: TGTGCCAGCAGCCATTGGATGGTCCAGAGTTTCTCTGGAAACACCATATATTTT. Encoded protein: CASSHWMVQSFSGNTIYF.

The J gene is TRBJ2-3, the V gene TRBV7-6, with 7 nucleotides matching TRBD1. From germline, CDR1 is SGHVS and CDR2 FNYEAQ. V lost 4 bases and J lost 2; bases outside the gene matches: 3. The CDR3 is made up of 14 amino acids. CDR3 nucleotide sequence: TGTGCCAGCAGCTCAGGGGGTTCCACAGATACGCAGTATTTT. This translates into CASSSGGSTDTQYF. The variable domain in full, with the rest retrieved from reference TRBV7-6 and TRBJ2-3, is GAGVSQSPRYKVTKRGQDVALRCDPISGHVSLYWYRQALGQGPEFLTYFNYEAQQDKSGLPNDRFSAERPEGSISTLTIQRTEQRDSAMYRCASSSGGSTDTQYFGPGTRLTVL.

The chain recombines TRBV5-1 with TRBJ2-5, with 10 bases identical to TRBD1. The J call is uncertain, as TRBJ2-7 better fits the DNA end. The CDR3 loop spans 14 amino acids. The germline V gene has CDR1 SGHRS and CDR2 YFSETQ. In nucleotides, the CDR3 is TGCGCCAGCAGCTCTGACAGGGGGCCATACGAGCAGTACTTC. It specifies CASSSDRGPYEQYF.

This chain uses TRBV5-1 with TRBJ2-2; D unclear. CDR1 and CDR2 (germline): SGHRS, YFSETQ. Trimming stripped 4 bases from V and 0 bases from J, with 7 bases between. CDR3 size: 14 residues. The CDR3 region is CASSLGPNTGELFF. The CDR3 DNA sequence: TGCGCCAGCAGCCTCGGACCGAACACCGGGGAGCTGTTTTTT.

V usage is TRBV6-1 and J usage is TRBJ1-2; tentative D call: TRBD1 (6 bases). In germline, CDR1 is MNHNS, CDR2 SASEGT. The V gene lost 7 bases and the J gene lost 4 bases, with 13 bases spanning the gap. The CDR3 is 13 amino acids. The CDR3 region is CASTKQGGYGYTF. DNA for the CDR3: TGTGCCAGCACTAAACAGGGCGGCTATGGCTACACCTTC.

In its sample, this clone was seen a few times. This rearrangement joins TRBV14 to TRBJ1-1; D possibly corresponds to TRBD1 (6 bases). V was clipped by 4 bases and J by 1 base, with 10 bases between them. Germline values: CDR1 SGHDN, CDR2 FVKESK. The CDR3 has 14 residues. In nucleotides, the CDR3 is TGTGCCAGCAGCCCGGCGGGGGCGAACACTGAAGCTTTCTTT. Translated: CASSPAGANTEAFF.

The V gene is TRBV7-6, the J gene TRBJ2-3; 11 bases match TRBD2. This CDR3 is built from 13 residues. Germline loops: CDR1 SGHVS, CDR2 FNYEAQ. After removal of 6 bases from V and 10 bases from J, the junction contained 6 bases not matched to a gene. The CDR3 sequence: CASRLAGAPAQYF. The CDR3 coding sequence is TGTGCCAGCAGACTAGCGGGAGCCCCTGCGCAGTATTTT.

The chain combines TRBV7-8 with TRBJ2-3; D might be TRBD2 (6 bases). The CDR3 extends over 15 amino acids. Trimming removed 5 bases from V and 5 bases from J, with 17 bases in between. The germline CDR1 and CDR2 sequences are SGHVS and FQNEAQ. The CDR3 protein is CASSQSSGSRDTQYF. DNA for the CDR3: TGTGCCAGCAGCCAAAGTAGCGGAAGCCGAGATACGCAGTATTTT.

The CDR3 DNA follows: TGTGCCAGCAGCTTCGGCGCCCTCATGAACACTGAAGCTTTCTTT. This codes for CASSFGALMNTEAFF. The chain combines TRBV11-2 with TRBJ1-1; D call uncertain. Per the germline V gene, CDR1 is SGHAT and CDR2 is FQNNGV. CDR3 size: 15 residues. Deletions cut 3 bases from V and 0 bases from J, with 11 bases between.

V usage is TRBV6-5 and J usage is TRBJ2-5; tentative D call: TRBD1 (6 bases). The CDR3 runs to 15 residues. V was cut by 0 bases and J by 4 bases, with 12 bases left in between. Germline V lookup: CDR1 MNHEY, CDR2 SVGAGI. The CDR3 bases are TGTGCCAGCAGTTACTCGAGGCTAGGGGGAGAGACCCAGTACTTC. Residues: CASSYSRLGGETQYF.

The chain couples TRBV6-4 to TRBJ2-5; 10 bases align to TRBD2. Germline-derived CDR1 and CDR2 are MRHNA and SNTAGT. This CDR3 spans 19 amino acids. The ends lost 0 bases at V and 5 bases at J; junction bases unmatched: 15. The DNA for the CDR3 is TGTGCCAGCAGTGACTCAGGAAGCGGGGGGGCCGATCGCCACGAGACCCAGTACTTC. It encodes CASSDSGSGGADRHETQYF.

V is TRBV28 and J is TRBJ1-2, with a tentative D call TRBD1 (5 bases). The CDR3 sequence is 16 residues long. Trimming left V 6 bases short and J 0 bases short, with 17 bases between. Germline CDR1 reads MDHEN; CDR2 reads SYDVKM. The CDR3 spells CASRQAGAYPNYGYTF. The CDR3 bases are TGTGCCAGCAGACAAGCCGGGGCCTATCCTAACTATGGCTACACCTTC.

Here the CDR3 DNA reads TGTGCCAGCAGCTTAGATGGGACTAGCTATGAGCAGTTCTTC. It codes for CASSLDGTSYEQFF. The rearrangement uses TRBV7-8 and TRBJ2-1; 9 nucleotides align to TRBD2. The CDR3 consists of 14 residues. The V segment lost 1 base and the J segment 8 bases; nucleotides outside the gene matches: 3. CDR1 and CDR2 (germline): SGHVS, FQNEAQ.

CDR3 sequence reads: CASSIAQTATNEKLFF. The DNA for the CDR3 is TGTGCCAGTAGTATTGCGCAGACAGCAACTAATGAAAAACTGTTTTTT. V gene TRBV19 combines with J gene TRBJ1-4, with D possibly matching TRBD1 (5 bases). CDR1 LNHDA and CDR2 SQIVND come from the germline V gene (reference sequence). The CDR3 length is 16 residues. Trimming cost V 3 bases and J 0 bases, with 11 bases left between them.

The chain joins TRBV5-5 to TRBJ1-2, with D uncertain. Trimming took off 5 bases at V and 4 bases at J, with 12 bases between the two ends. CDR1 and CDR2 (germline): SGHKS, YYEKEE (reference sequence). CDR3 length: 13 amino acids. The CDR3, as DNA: TGTGCCAGCAGGCAAGGACCGCTCTATGGCTACACCTTC. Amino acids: CASRQGPLYGYTF. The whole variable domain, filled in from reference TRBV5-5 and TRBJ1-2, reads DAGVTQSPTHLIKTRGQQVTLRCSPISGHKSVSWYQQVLGQGPQFIFQYYEKEERGRGNFPDRFSARQFPNYSSELNVNALLLGDSALYLCASRQGPLYGYTFGSGTRLTVV.

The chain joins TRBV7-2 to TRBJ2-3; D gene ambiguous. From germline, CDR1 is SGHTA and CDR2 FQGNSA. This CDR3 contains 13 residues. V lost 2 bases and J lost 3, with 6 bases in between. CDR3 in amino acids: CASSLSFTDTQYF. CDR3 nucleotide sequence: TGTGCCAGCAGCTTATCATTTACAGATACGCAGTATTTT.

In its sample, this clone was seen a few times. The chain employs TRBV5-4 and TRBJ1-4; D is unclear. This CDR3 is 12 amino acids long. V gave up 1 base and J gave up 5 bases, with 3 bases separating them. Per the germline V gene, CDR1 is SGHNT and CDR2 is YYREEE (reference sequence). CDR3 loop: CASSLLNEKLFF. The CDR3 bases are TGTGCCAGCAGCTTGTTGAATGAAAAACTGTTTTTT.

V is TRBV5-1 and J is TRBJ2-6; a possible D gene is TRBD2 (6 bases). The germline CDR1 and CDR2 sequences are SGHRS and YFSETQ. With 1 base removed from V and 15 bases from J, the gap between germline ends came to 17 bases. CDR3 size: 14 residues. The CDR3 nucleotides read TGCGCCAGCAGCTTGCAGGAGGGATCAGATAGCCTGACTTTC. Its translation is CASSLQEGSDSLTF.

In DNA, the CDR3 is TGCGCCAGCAAAACAGGGGGCACAGGGGGCTACACCTTC. This gives the protein CASKTGGTGGYTF. The chain recombines TRBV4-1 with TRBJ1-2; 9 bases line up with TRBD1. Germline CDR1 MGHRA, CDR2 YSYEKL. Trimming at V came to 7 bases and at J to 8 bases, leaving 8 bases not matched to a gene. The CDR3 is 13 amino acids.

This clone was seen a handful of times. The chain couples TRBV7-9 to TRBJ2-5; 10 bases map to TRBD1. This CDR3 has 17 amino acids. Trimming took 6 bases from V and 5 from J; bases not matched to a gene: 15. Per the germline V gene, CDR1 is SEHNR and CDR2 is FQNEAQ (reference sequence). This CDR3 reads CASRRWPGQGTGETQYF. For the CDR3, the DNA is TGTGCCAGCAGGAGATGGCCGGGACAGGGGACTGGGGAGACCCAGTACTTC. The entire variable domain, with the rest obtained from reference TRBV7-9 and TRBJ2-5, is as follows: DTGVSQNPRHKITKRGQNVTFRCDPISEHNRLYWYRQTLGQGPEFLTYFQNEAQLEKSRLLSDRFSAERPKGSFSTLEIQRTEQGDSAMYLCASRRWPGQGTGETQYFGPGTRLLVL.

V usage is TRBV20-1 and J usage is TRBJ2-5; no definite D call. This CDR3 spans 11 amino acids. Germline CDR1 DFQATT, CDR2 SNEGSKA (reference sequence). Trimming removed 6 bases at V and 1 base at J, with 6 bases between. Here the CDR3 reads CSARRQETQYF. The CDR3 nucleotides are TGCAGTGCCCGTCGCCAAGAGACCCAGTACTTC.